These 18 T cell receptor beta chains came from one sample sequenced in a study of beta chain features in type 1 diabetes. Expressed TCRB transcripts were sequenced because the entire RNA isolate underwent reverse transcription. Sequenced by immunoSEQ multiplex PCR; TCRdb stores in-frame clones only, minus some. The sample records about 130,000 clones, approximately 9.2% being singletons. Sequencing was done on a sample of central memory CD4+ T cells from blood. All receptors come from a man between 18 and 35 years old in good health.

This chain connects TRBV7-9 to TRBJ2-2, with 8 nucleotides matching TRBD1. In germline, CDR1 is SEHNR, CDR2 FQNEAQ (reference sequence). This CDR3 has 15 residues. V lost 3 bases and J lost 4; bases outside the gene matches: 4. The CDR3 reads CASSLDREFTGELFF. The CDR3 DNA is TGTGCCAGCAGCTTGGACAGGGAATTCACCGGGGAGCTGTTTTTT.

The V and J genes are TRBV28 and TRBJ1-5; the D gene is possibly TRBD1 (6 bases). The CDR3 sequence is 15 residues long. Germline values: CDR1 MDHEN, CDR2 SYDVKM. Trimming removed 7 bases at V and 0 bases at J, with 13 bases between. Here the CDR3 DNA reads TGTGCCAGCATGAGCGGGGGCACTAGCAATCAGCCCCAGCATTTT. Protein product: CASMSGGTSNQPQHF. Using reference TRBV28 and TRBJ1-5 for the parts outside the CDR3, the full variable domain is DVKVTQSSRYLVKRTGEKVFLECVQDMDHENMFWYRQDPGLGLRLIYFSYDVKMKEKGDIPEGYSVSREKKERFSLILESASTNQTSMYLCASMSGGTSNQPQHFGDGTRLSIL.

This clone was counted only a few times. This chain links TRBV11-2 with TRBJ2-7, with a weak D call TRBD1 (6 bases). Trimming took off 1 base at V and 2 bases at J, with 15 bases between the two ends. The CDR3 consists of 16 residues. Germline CDR1 and CDR2: SGHAT and FQNNGV. This CDR3 is CASSLVAGRGTYEQYF. DNA of the CDR3: TGTGCCAGCAGCTTAGTCGCCGGCAGGGGAACCTACGAGCAGTACTTC.

The gene calls are TRBV5-4 and TRBJ1-2; maybe TRBD1 (5 bases). Germline V gene sequence: CDR1 SGHNT, CDR2 YYREEE (reference sequence). The CDR3 extends over 14 amino acids. Trimming took 0 bases from V and 7 from J, leaving 13 bases between them. The CDR3 sequence: CASSLGGGALGYTF. The CDR3 nucleotides read TGTGCCAGCAGCTTGGGAGGAGGGGCGCTTGGCTACACCTTC.

The J gene is TRBJ1-5, the V gene TRBV28, with 8 bases that match TRBD1. The junction had 7 bases not matched to a gene; V was cut back by 1 base and J by 5 bases. Germline loops: CDR1 MDHEN, CDR2 SYDVKM. The CDR3 totals 16 residues. CDR3 coding DNA: TGTGCCAGCAGTTTATCCACGGACAGGGCGTATCAGCCCCAGCATTTT. This codes for CASSLSTDRAYQPQHF.

On this clone itself: Within the sample, other DNA sequences also encode this same CDR3. V gene TRBV7-8 combines with J gene TRBJ2-3; 8 bases are shared with TRBD2. Germline V gene sequence: CDR1 SGHVS, CDR2 FQNEAQ. The V gene end was trimmed by 6 bases and the J gene end by 6 bases; junction bases not matched to a gene: 5. This CDR3 has 13 residues. This chain's CDR3 is CASSLAGGDTQYF. CDR3 sequence (DNA): TGTGCCAGCAGTCTAGCGGGTGGGGATACGCAGTATTTT.

CDR3: CASSVNRGHFNTGELFF. As DNA, the CDR3 is TGTGCCAGCAGCGTAAACAGGGGCCACTTTAACACCGGGGAGCTGTTTTTT. This chain joins TRBV9 and TRBJ2-2; 7 positions agree with TRBD1. Per germline, CDR1 SGDLS and CDR2 YYNGEE. The ends lost 1 base at V and 2 bases at J; junction bases unmatched: 8. The CDR3 loop spans 17 amino acids. The variable domain in full, with the rest retrieved from reference TRBV9 and TRBJ2-2, is DSGVTQTPKHLITATGQRVTLRCSPRSGDLSVYWYQQSLDQGLQFLIQYYNGEERAKGNILERFSAQQFPDLHSELNLSSLELGDSALYFCASSVNRGHFNTGELFFGEGSRLTVL.

This clone was detected a few times. The rearrangement joins TRBV7-8 to TRBJ2-2, with D possibly being TRBD1 (5 bases). Trimming removed 5 bases from V and 3 bases from J, with 13 bases in between. CDR3 length equals 15 residues. Germline CDR1 is SGHVS and CDR2 is FQNEAQ. Here the CDR3 reads CASSPMRRDTGELFF. The CDR3 nucleotides read TGTGCCAGCAGCCCCATGCGCAGGGACACCGGGGAGCTGTTTTTT.

The chain couples TRBV7-6 to TRBJ1-5, with D possibly matching TRBD1 (6 bases). In germline, CDR1 is SGHVS, CDR2 FNYEAQ. Deletions cut 2 bases from V and 4 bases from J, with 12 bases between. CDR3 length equals 15 residues. The CDR3 here is CASSLSTGLNQPQHF. For the CDR3, the DNA is TGTGCCAGCAGCTTAAGCACAGGGCTGAATCAGCCCCAGCATTTT. The full variable domain, with the rest looked up from reference TRBV7-6 and TRBJ1-5, is GAGVSQSPRYKVTKRGQDVALRCDPISGHVSLYWYRQALGQGPEFLTYFNYEAQQDKSGLPNDRFSAERPEGSISTLTIQRTEQRDSAMYRCASSLSTGLNQPQHFGDGTRLSIL.

This clone was seen only a few times. The rearrangement joins TRBV9 to TRBJ1-6; 9 bases align to TRBD1. CDR3 length: 14 amino acids. CDR1 is SGDLS and CDR2 is YYNGEE in the germline V gene. The junction had 6 bases not matched to a gene; V was cut back by 5 bases and J by 9 bases. The CDR3 DNA is TGTGCCAGCAGTGGACAGGGGAGGGGTTCACCCCTCCACTTT. This encodes CASSGQGRGSPLHF.

In this sample, this clone turned up a few times. The V and J genes are TRBV7-2 and TRBJ1-2; 8 nucleotides agree with TRBD1. V shed 5 bases and J 3 bases; nucleotides not matched to a gene: 2. Germline CDR1 is SGHTA and CDR2 is FQGNSA. This CDR3 contains 13 residues. The DNA of the CDR3 is TGTGCCAGCAGCCAGGGACAGGACTATGGCTACACCTTC. Its translation is CASSQGQDYGYTF.

This clone was counted at least ten times. The chain recombines TRBV7-9 with TRBJ2-5, with 7 bases that match TRBD2. Trimming removed 0 bases from V and 2 bases from J; junction bases left unmatched: 6. Germline V lookup: CDR1 SEHNR, CDR2 FQNEAQ (reference sequence). The CDR3 runs 16 residues. The CDR3 region is CASSLARTREQETQYF. CDR3 DNA: TGTGCCAGCAGCTTAGCTAGGACTAGAGAGCAAGAGACCCAGTACTTC.

This chain links TRBV30 with TRBJ2-1; maybe TRBD2 (5 bases). The CDR3 is 13 residues long. Trimming shortened V by 2 bases and J by 6 bases, and 11 bases separated the two germline ends. CDR1 and CDR2 (germline): GTSNPN, SVGIG (reference sequence). The CDR3 spells CAWSTKGGNEQFF. The CDR3 nucleotides read TGTGCCTGGAGTACCAAAGGAGGCAATGAGCAGTTCTTC.

In this sample, this clone turned up a few times. The J gene is TRBJ2-1, the V gene TRBV6-1; tentative D call: TRBD2 (5 bases). The CDR3 length is 13 residues. Germline V lookup: CDR1 MNHNS, CDR2 SASEGT. V lost 4 bases and J lost 5, with 9 bases in between. The CDR3 DNA follows: TGTGCCAGCAGTGCTATGCGGGACAATGAGCAGTTCTTC. This encodes CASSAMRDNEQFF.

The table lists this clone with a few counts. The chain uses TRBV6-5 and TRBJ1-1, with TRBD1 identical over 9 bases. The CDR3 consists of 15 residues. V gave up 5 bases and J gave up 0 bases; unmatched junction bases: 4. Germline lookup yields CDR1 MNHEY and CDR2 SVGAGI. CDR3 in DNA: TGTGCCAGCAGTCCACGACAGGGGGTGAACACTGAAGCTTTCTTT. This gives the protein CASSPRQGVNTEAFF.

This clone came up a few times. This chain connects TRBV18 to TRBJ2-1; 12 nucleotides line up with TRBD1. The CDR3 length is 16 residues. J lost 8 bases, V lost 6 bases, and 11 bases had no gene match. Germline values: CDR1 KGHSH, CDR2 LQKENI. CDR3 sequence (DNA): TGTGCCAGCTCGTCCGGGCCGGGACAGGGGGCCCATGAGCAGTTCTTC. It is translated as CASSSGPGQGAHEQFF.

The rearrangement links TRBV5-6 to TRBJ2-5, with D unclear. Germline V gene data show CDR1 as SGHDT and CDR2 as YYEEEE. Trimming cost V 0 bases and J 1 base, with 4 bases left between them. The CDR3 runs 13 residues. The CDR3 sequence: CASSLELQETQYF. The CDR3 DNA reads TGTGCCAGCAGCTTGGAACTCCAAGAGACCCAGTACTTC.

The V gene is TRBV7-2, the J gene TRBJ1-3, with D tentatively TRBD1 (6 bases). The germline CDR1 and CDR2 sequences are SGHTA and FQGNSA. V was cut by 1 base and J by 1 base, with 14 bases left in between. CDR3 length equals 17 residues. The CDR3 spells CASSLEGGGGSGNTIYF. CDR3 in DNA: TGTGCCAGCAGCTTAGAAGGGGGGGGAGGGTCTGGAAACACCATATATTTT.